This T cell receptor (beta chain) appears in the sequencing data of a study of T cells in Graves' hyperthyroidism and ophthalmopathy. TCR beta CDR3 regions were amplified from RNA transcripts. HTBI primers were employed in a first-round RT-PCR of the TCR CDR3. MiXCR, applied by TCRdb to the multiplex PCR reads, yields one record per CDR3 protein. In the table there are 450,000 to 700,000 distinct CDR3 sequences, approximately 44% of which are singletons. CDR1 and CDR2 (germline): SGHTA, FQGTGA. Trimming took off 0 bases at V and 4 bases at J, with 9 bases between the two ends. This CDR3 comprises 14 residues. Comment on this clonotype: Its target is not known.

Study results and limitations: Blood also held most thyroid clonotypes expanded beyond 0.001. Stable hyperthyroidism was told apart from ophthalmopathy by a model built on 13 V-J features. With a median lead of roughly 6.8 months before onset, the model predicted ophthalmopathy.

The gene calls are TRBV7-3 and TRBJ1-1; D gene uncertain. This receptor was identified in an adult woman with Graves' disease, either hyperthyroidism or ophthalmopathy (not recorded which). The sample consisted of peripheral blood or thyroid tissue (not recorded which). The CDR3 bases are TGTGCCAGCAGCTTAACCGGAGATGGCACTGAAGCTTTCTTT. It translates to CASSLTGDGTEAFF.